Listed below are T cell receptor beta chains from one sample, sequenced in a study of identical twins. TCRdb passed the 5' RACE reads through MiXCR, listing each CDR3 protein once. The top ten hold 8.5% to 10% of the sample, which has roughly 350,000 distinct CDR3 sequences, 9% to 10% seen once. Specimen: naive T cells sorted from blood. The source of these receptors is a woman aged 50 to 60 in good health. CDR3s include the opening cysteine and the closing phenylalanine or tryptophan. The D gene is left open where the match is weak. Clone size, where shown, is once, few, many, or a class for clones that have expanded.

>TRBD2|TRBV5-4|TRBJ2-3|-
TGTGCCAGCAGCCCGGGACTAGCGGGAACCAGTAGAGATACGCAGTATTTT
CASSPGLAGTSRDTQYF
>-|TRBV10-3|TRBJ2-1|many
TGTGCCATCAGTGAGTTAGGTGAGCAGTTCTTC
CAISELGEQFF
>-|TRBV4-1|TRBJ1-2|many
TGCGCCAGCAGCCAGGAGGGAACGGGGGGCTACACCTTC
CASSQEGTGGYTF
>TRBD2|TRBV2|TRBJ2-7|-
TGTGCCAGCAGTGAATACGGGAGCGGGACCTACGAGCAGTACTTC
CASSEYGSGTYEQYF
>-|TRBV20-1|TRBJ1-2|-
TGCAGTGCTAGAGATGGAGACTCCTATATTAACTATGGCTACACCTTC
CSARDGDSYINYGYTF
>TRBD2|TRBV19|TRBJ2-1|-
TGTGCCAGTAGTACGACTAGCGGGAGAGGGTCGAATGAGCAGTTCTTC
CASSTTSGRGSNEQFF
>-|TRBV24-1|TRBJ2-1|few
TGTGCCACCAGTGCAGGCGGATTCTCCTACAATGAGCAGTTCTTC
CATSAGGFSYNEQFF
>-|TRBV12-3/TRBV12-4|TRBJ1-1|many
TGTGCCAGCAGTTTTGGAGTGAGCACTGAAGCTTTCTTT
CASSFGVSTEAFF
>-|TRBV5-1|TRBJ2-1|few
TGCGCCAGCAGTTTGTTGAGAGACTACAATGAGCAGTTCTTC
CASSLLRDYNEQFF
>-|TRBV30|TRBJ2-3|many
TGTGCCTGGAGTGTCGGTTCCACAGATACGCAGTATTTT
CAWSVGSTDTQYF
>-|TRBV5-1|TRBJ1-1|few
TGCGCCAGCAGCGTAAACTTACCTGGCACTGAAGCTTTCTTT
CASSVNLPGTEAFF
>-|TRBV24-1|TRBJ2-5|few
TGTGCCACCAGTGAGGGGTTAAGACCCCGAGAGACCCAGTACTTC
CATSEGLRPRETQYF
>-|TRBV2|TRBJ2-5|few
TGTGCCAGCAACCTGGGACTGGCCCAAGAGACCCAGTACTTC
CASNLGLAQETQYF
>-|TRBV14|TRBJ2-5|few
TGTGCCAGCAGCCAAGACAAAACATACTACCAAGAGACCCAGTACTTC
CASSQDKTYYQETQYF
>-|TRBV27|TRBJ2-2|-
TGTGCCAGCAGTCCTGGGACCCGAGTTAATGCCGGGGAGCTGTTTTTT
CASSPGTRVNAGELFF
>-|TRBV5-1|TRBJ2-5|few
TGCGCCAGCAGCCCCTATCCCCAGGAGACCCAGTACTTC
CASSPYPQETQYF
>-|TRBV25-1|TRBJ1-1|-
TGTGCCAGCAGTGAGAACAGGGCCTCTGAAGCTTTCTTT
CASSENRASEAFF
>-|TRBV6-2/TRBV6-3|TRBJ1-5|-
TGTGCCAGCAGGCTAACTGTTATGCAGCCCCAGCATTTT
CASRLTVMQPQHF
>-|TRBV4-1|TRBJ1-1|-
TGCGCCAGCAGCCAAGTTGGGGCCCGGAACACTGAAGCTTTCTTT
CASSQVGARNTEAFF
>-|TRBV20-1|TRBJ2-3|few
TGCAGTGCTAGGTTGTACGCAGATACGCAGTATTTT
CSARLYADTQYF
>TRBD2|TRBV24-1|TRBJ2-1|-
TGTGCCACCTCGGGACTAGCGGGACCGGAGCAGTTCTTC
CATSGLAGPEQFF
>-|TRBV20-1|TRBJ2-6|few
TGCAGTGCTAGAGATCCTAGCGTAACAATCTCTGGGGCCAACGTCCTGACTTTC
CSARDPSVTISGANVLTF
>-|TRBV11-2|TRBJ2-5|few
TGTGCCAGCACCCCGACAGCTAAAGAGACCCAGTACTTC
CASTPTAKETQYF
>-|TRBV29-1|TRBJ2-2|-
TGCAGCGTTAACATACCGAACACCGGGGAGCTGTTTTTT
CSVNIPNTGELFF
>TRBD2|TRBV20-1|TRBJ2-1|few
TGCAGTGCTAACCAAATCCGACTAGCTACCAGCTCCTACAATGAGCAGTTCTTC
CSANQIRLATSSYNEQFF
>-|TRBV2|TRBJ2-7|-
TGTGCCAGCTACCGGGACTTAAGAACCTACGAGCAGTACTTC
CASYRDLRTYEQYF
>-|TRBV2|TRBJ2-3|-
TGTGCCAGCAGTGAAGCGCAGGGAACCTTGCAGTATTTT
CASSEAQGTLQYF
>-|TRBV5-1|TRBJ2-7|few
TGCGCCAGCAGCCCCGACGGACTCTCCTACGAGCAGTACTTC
CASSPDGLSYEQYF
>-|TRBV20-1|TRBJ1-1|-
TGCAGTGCTAGAACTTCCAGGGGGAACACTGAAGCTTTCTTT
CSARTSRGNTEAFF
>TRBD2|TRBV9|TRBJ2-4|-
TGTGCCAGCAGGGGTTCATCGAGCGGGAGACGAACCAAAAACATTCAGTACTTC
CASRGSSSGRRTKNIQYF
>-|TRBV12-3/TRBV12-4|TRBJ1-5|few
TGTGCCAGCAGTTTGGCGTCACTTTATCAGCCCCAGCATTTT
CASSLASLYQPQHF
>TRBD1|TRBV20-1|TRBJ2-1|-
TGCAGTGCTAGAGATCAAAGGGGGCGGAATGAGCAGTTCTTC
CSARDQRGRNEQFF
>TRBD1|TRBV11-2|TRBJ2-2|-
TGTGCCAGCAGCTTCACCGGGACAGTTCCCACCGGGGAGCTGTTTTTT
CASSFTGTVPTGELFF
>-|TRBV20-1|TRBJ2-1|many
TGCAGTGCTAGAGATACGTCCGGGAGACACGGGGATGAGCAGTTCTTC
CSARDTSGRHGDEQFF
>-|TRBV29-1|TRBJ1-1|-
TGCAGCGTTGAAAGGCCAGGGACGTTCACTGAAGCTTTCTTT
CSVERPGTFTEAFF
>TRBD2|TRBV11-2|TRBJ2-1|few
TGTGCCAGCAGCTTAGACCCGGGAGGGGACAATGAGCAGTTCTTC
CASSLDPGGDNEQFF
>TRBD1|TRBV5-1|TRBJ1-1|-
TGCGCCAGCAGCGTCACAGGGGTGAACACTGAAGCTTTCTTT
CASSVTGVNTEAFF
>-|TRBV3-1|TRBJ2-7|-
TGTGCCAGCAGCAGGGGGGAGTCCTACGAGCAGTACTTC
CASSRGESYEQYF
>-|TRBV5-1|TRBJ2-1|-
TGCGCCAGCAGCCGTGAGACAGGGAGGGAGGAGCAGTTCTTC
CASSRETGREEQFF
>-|TRBV7-3|TRBJ2-1|few
TGTGCCAGCAGCTTAATGGGCTGGACCTCCTACAATGAGCAGTTCTTC
CASSLMGWTSYNEQFF
>-|TRBV20-1|TRBJ2-3|-
TGCAGTGCCCCGAGTTCTAGCGATCGTACGCAGTATTTT
CSAPSSSDRTQYF
>-|TRBV20-1|TRBJ2-5|-
TGCAGTGCCCAGTGGGGGCAAGAGACCCAGTACTTC
CSAQWGQETQYF
>-|TRBV18|TRBJ2-7|many
TGTGCCAGCTCACGAGGAGGACCCTACGAGCAGTACTTC
CASSRGGPYEQYF
>-|TRBV7-2|TRBJ1-5|many
TGTGCCAGCAGTTATATACTCAATCAGCCCCAGCATTTT
CASSYILNQPQHF
>TRBD2|TRBV6-5|TRBJ2-1|few
TGTGCCAGCAGTTACCTCCCTAGCGGTTACAATGAGCAGTTCTTC
CASSYLPSGYNEQFF